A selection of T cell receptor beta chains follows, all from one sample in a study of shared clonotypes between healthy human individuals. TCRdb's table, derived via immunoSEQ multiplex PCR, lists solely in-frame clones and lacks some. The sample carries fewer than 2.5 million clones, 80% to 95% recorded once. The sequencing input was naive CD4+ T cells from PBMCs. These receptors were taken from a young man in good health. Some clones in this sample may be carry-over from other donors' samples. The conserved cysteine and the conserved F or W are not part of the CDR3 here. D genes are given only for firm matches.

cdr3_aa: ASSFRDRAYEQY
j_call: TRBJ2-7
d_call: TRBD1
v_call: TRBV6-5

cdr3_aa: ASRAFSLPPDTNEKLF
j_call: TRBJ1-4
d_call: NA
v_call: TRBV27

cdr3_aa: ASSRAGAYTDTQY
j_call: TRBJ2-3
d_call: TRBD2
v_call: TRBV7-6

cdr3_aa: ASSYTGGGNQPQH
j_call: TRBJ1-5
d_call: TRBD1
v_call: TRBV28

cdr3_aa: ASSSVRTGTYEQY
j_call: TRBJ2-7
d_call: TRBD1
v_call: TRBV11-2

cdr3_aa: ATTGSTDTQY
j_call: TRBJ2-3
d_call: NA
v_call: TRBV15

cdr3_aa: ASSSRTGFYEQY
j_call: TRBJ2-7
d_call: TRBD1
v_call: TRBV18

cdr3_aa: ASSLSQGSDGYT
j_call: TRBJ1-2
d_call: NA
v_call: TRBV7-9

cdr3_aa: ASKASGRDGELF
j_call: TRBJ2-2
d_call: TRBD2
v_call: TRBV6-9

cdr3_aa: AWGGNTEAF
j_call: TRBJ1-1
d_call: NA
v_call: TRBV30

cdr3_aa: AILAGGITGELF
j_call: TRBJ2-2
d_call: TRBD2
v_call: TRBV10-3

cdr3_aa: ASSEQGSETQY
j_call: TRBJ2-5
d_call: NA
v_call: TRBV19

cdr3_aa: ASSREGVSYEQY
j_call: TRBJ2-7
d_call: NA
v_call: TRBV4-2

cdr3_aa: ASSPGPRASSYNEQF
j_call: TRBJ2-1
d_call: NA
v_call: TRBV5-1

cdr3_aa: ASSSPTGGDTEAF
j_call: TRBJ1-1
d_call: TRBD1
v_call: TRBV5-1

cdr3_aa: SAGGNYGYT
j_call: TRBJ1-2
d_call: NA
v_call: TRBV29-1

cdr3_aa: ASSNSGQGFSHTIY
j_call: TRBJ1-3
d_call: TRBD1
v_call: TRBV6-4